A single sample is the source of the 23 T cell receptor beta chains below, sequenced in a study of blood T cell repertoires in COVID-19. Using immunoSEQ multiplex PCR, the repertoire was profiled, and TCRdb retains in-frame clones only, with some absent. The sample has 350,000 or so clones; roughly nine tenths are singletons. Sequenced sample: peripheral blood. These receptors were taken from a woman aged 55-70 years with COVID-19, enrolled during active disease.

The chain carries TRBV9 and TRBJ1-5; TRBD1 is a possible D gene (5 bases). The CDR3 length is 13 residues. Germline V gene lookup returns CDR1 SGDLS and CDR2 YYNGEE. V lost 3 bases and J lost 6, with 10 bases in between. CDR3 sequence reads: CASSAGWGQPQHF. The CDR3 DNA is TGTGCCAGCAGCGCAGGGTGGGGTCAGCCCCAGCATTTT.

CDR3 sequence reads: CASSATHTSGGSTGELFF. The CDR3, as DNA: TGTGCCAGCAGCGCAACCCATACTAGCGGGGGATCAACCGGGGAGCTGTTTTTT. The chain couples TRBV13 to TRBJ2-2; 11 nucleotides align to TRBD2. This CDR3 is 18 amino acids long. The germline V gene encodes CDR1 PRHDT and CDR2 FYEKMQ (reference sequence). J lost 5 bases, V lost 5 bases, and 13 bases had no gene match.

This clone was recorded only once. The chain recombines TRBV5-1 with TRBJ1-1; D may be TRBD1 (6 bases). The V and J ends lost 4 bases and 5 bases respectively, with 21 bases between them. CDR1 is SGHRS, CDR2 YFSETQ, per germline. This CDR3 comprises 16 residues. For the CDR3, the DNA is TGCGCCAGCAGCCCTCGGGGGGGGCCCTTAGGGACTGAAGCTTTCTTT. Residues: CASSPRGGPLGTEAFF.

The CDR3 reads CASSQGGDRAYGYTF. CDR3 nucleotides: TGCGCCAGCAGCCAAGGCGGGGACAGGGCCTATGGCTACACCTTC. The chain has TRBV4-1 and TRBJ1-2, with TRBD1 matching over 9 bases. V shed 1 base and J 4 bases; nucleotides not matched to a gene: 4. Per the germline V gene, CDR1 is MGHRA and CDR2 is YSYEKL. The CDR3 is 15 amino acids.

The genes are TRBV2 and TRBJ2-5, with D possibly being TRBD2 (6 bases). V lost 6 bases, J lost 0 bases, and 8 bases lay in between. Germline CDR1 reads SNHLY; CDR2 reads FYNNEI. The CDR3 has 13 residues. The CDR3 nucleotides read TGTGCCAGCAGGGAGCGGGACCAAGAGACCCAGTACTTC. This gives the protein CASRERDQETQYF.

This chain uses TRBV7-8 with TRBJ1-5; D perhaps matches TRBD1 (6 bases). CDR3 length equals 14 residues. Germline CDR1 reads SGHVS; CDR2 reads FQNEAQ. Between the trimmed V and J ends, which lost 3 bases and 2 bases, there was a span of 8 bases. The CDR3 sequence is CASSLAGGNQPQHF. Here the CDR3 DNA reads TGTGCCAGCAGCTTGGCAGGGGGCAATCAGCCCCAGCATTTT.

For the CDR3, the DNA is TGTGCCAGCAGCTTAGCGCGGTCCTACGAAGAGACCCAGTACTTC. Translated: CASSLARSYEETQYF. This sequence joins TRBV7-9 and TRBJ2-5; D gene unclear. Germline CDR1 reads SEHNR; CDR2 reads FQNEAQ (reference sequence). V was trimmed by 0 bases and J by 3 bases, leaving 11 bases between them. The CDR3 sequence is 15 residues long.

With respect to this clone: Other DNA sequences in the sample encode the same CDR3. CDR3 in DNA: TGTGCCAGCAGCCAAGGGGGCAACACTGAAGCTTTCTTT. Amino acid sequence: CASSQGGNTEAFF. The V gene is TRBV3-1 (or the pseudogene TRBV3-2), the J gene TRBJ1-1, with D perhaps matching TRBD1 (5 bases). This CDR3 region has 13 residues. Germline V gene data show CDR1 as LGHDT and CDR2 as YNNKEL (reference sequence). V lost 1 base and J lost 2, with 5 bases in between.

CDR3 sequence reads: CSVTRAAGNTIYF. In DNA, the CDR3 is TGCAGCGTTACTAGGGCGGCCGGAAACACCATATATTTT. The genes are TRBV29-1 and TRBJ1-3; D gene unclear. The V end lost 5 bases, the J end lost 4 bases, and 12 bases lay between the germline ends. The CDR3 contains 13 residues. Germline-derived CDR1 and CDR2 are SQVTM and ANQGSEA.

This chain links TRBV7-9 with TRBJ1-4; 7 bases align to TRBD1. This CDR3 is built from 15 residues. Trimming took 5 bases from V and 0 from J; bases not matched to a gene: 3. From germline, CDR1 is SEHNR and CDR2 FQNEAQ (reference sequence). The CDR3, as DNA: TGTGCCAGCAGCCAGGGACAGACAACTAATGAAAAACTGTTTTTT. It is translated as CASSQGQTTNEKLFF.

J is TRBJ2-7 and V is TRBV9; TRBD2 matches 8 bases. Germline CDR1 and CDR2: SGDLS and YYNGEE. This CDR3 is 16 amino acids long. With 4 bases clipped from V and 1 base from J, the junction kept 10 bases outside the gene matches. The CDR3 loop is CASSPLSGGYSYEQYF. CDR3 DNA: TGTGCCAGCAGCCCTCTGAGCGGGGGTTATTCCTACGAGCAGTACTTC.

The rearrangement links TRBV6-6 to TRBJ1-5, with 10 bases that match TRBD1. Germline values: CDR1 MNHNY, CDR2 SVGAGI (reference sequence). V was pared by 2 bases and J by 4 bases, with 2 bases of the junction left unmatched. This CDR3 region has 15 residues. CDR3 amino acids: CASSYRDRGNQPQHF. DNA for the CDR3: TGTGCCAGCAGTTACCGGGACAGGGGTAATCAGCCCCAGCATTTT.

This chain connects TRBV4-1 to TRBJ2-3; 7 nucleotides align to TRBD2. The CDR3 spans 16 residues. The ends lost 4 bases at V and 0 bases at J; junction bases unmatched: 7. Germline V gene sequence: CDR1 MGHRA, CDR2 YSYEKL. In nucleotides, the CDR3 is TGCGCCAGCAGCCGATCGACTAGCCGAAGCACAGATACGCAGTATTTT. Amino acids: CASSRSTSRSTDTQYF.

CDR3 loop: CASSEEGTGAEQYF. The CDR3 coding sequence is TGTGCCAGCAGTGAAGAGGGGACAGGGGCCGAGCAGTACTTC. J is TRBJ2-7 and V is TRBV2; 10 bases are shared with TRBD1. V lost 1 base and J lost 6; bases outside the gene matches: 3. Germline V gene lookup returns CDR1 SNHLY and CDR2 FYNNEI. The CDR3 runs 14 residues.

This clone was observed once. This chain links TRBV19 with TRBJ1-5; TRBD1 might be the D (6 bases). In germline, CDR1 is LNHDA, CDR2 SQIVND (reference sequence). Trimming removed 5 bases from V and 3 bases from J, with 14 bases in between. The CDR3 has 15 residues. CDR3 region: CASSGTGILNQPQHF. For the CDR3, the DNA is TGTGCCAGTAGTGGAACAGGGATCCTCAATCAGCCCCAGCATTTT.

The sample holds one count of this clone. The chain combines TRBV2 with TRBJ1-5; tentatively, D is TRBD1 (5 bases). The CDR3 is 12 residues long. In germline, CDR1 is SNHLY, CDR2 FYNNEI. V dropped 6 bases and J dropped 6 bases, with 9 bases sitting between them. CDR3 DNA sequence: TGTGCCAGCAGGGGGCCCAGTCAGCCCCAGCATTTT. Amino acid sequence: CASRGPSQPQHF.

The rearrangement links TRBV5-1 to TRBJ2-5; tentatively, D is TRBD1 (6 bases). The CDR3 length is 15 residues. CDR1 SGHRS and CDR2 YFSETQ come from the germline V gene. V lost 0 bases to trimming and J lost 5 bases, with 14 bases between them. The CDR3 loop is CASSLDLGARETQYF. The CDR3 nucleotides are TGCGCCAGCAGCTTGGATTTGGGGGCCCGCGAGACCCAGTACTTC.

J is TRBJ1-4 and V is TRBV5-6; tentatively, D is TRBD1 (5 bases). The CDR3 has 16 amino acids. V was pared by 1 base and J by 9 bases, with 19 bases between. Germline CDR1 reads SGHDT; CDR2 reads YYEEEE. In DNA form, the CDR3 reads TGTGCCAGCAGCTTGTACGGGCCAGGGCAAGGGAAAAAACTGTTTTTT. Amino acids: CASSLYGPGQGKKLFF. Full variable domain (rest looked up from reference TRBV5-6 and TRBJ1-4): DAGVTQSPTHLIKTRGQQVTLRCSPKSGHDTVSWYQQALGQGPQFIFQYYEEEERQRGNFPDRFSGHQFPNYSSELNVNALLLGDSALYLCASSLYGPGQGKKLFFGSGTQLSVL.

V is TRBV27 and J is TRBJ1-4, with TRBD1 identical over 8 bases. The junction had 7 bases not matched to a gene; V was cut back by 4 bases and J by 3 bases. Germline V gene data show CDR1 as MNHEY and CDR2 as SMNVEV (reference sequence). This CDR3 region has 16 residues. The CDR3 region is CASSSQGAQPNEKLFF. For the CDR3, the DNA is TGTGCCAGCAGTTCCCAGGGGGCCCAACCTAATGAAAAACTGTTTTTT.

V is TRBV27 and J is TRBJ1-1; perhaps TRBD1 as D (6 bases). This CDR3 region has 14 residues. Per the germline V gene, CDR1 is MNHEY and CDR2 is SMNVEV (reference sequence). V shed 4 bases and J shed 2 bases, with 11 bases lying between them. In DNA, the CDR3 is TGTGCCAGCAGTTGGGGACAACCAAACACTGAAGCTTTCTTT. It specifies CASSWGQPNTEAFF.

The rearrangement uses TRBV21-1 and TRBJ1-1; the D call of TRBD1 is as the table states it, not checked on the DNA. TRBV21-1 is termed a pseudogene. This CDR3 has 15 residues. CDR3 in amino acids: CASIGPGHLNTEAFF. The CDR3 bases are TGTGCCAGCATCGGACCGGGACACCTGAACACTGAAGCTTTCTTT.

This clone was recorded once. Germline and junction disagree at one end, which may indicate a read error. This chain uses TRBV3-1 (or the pseudogene TRBV3-2) with TRBJ2-5, with D unclear. Germline CDR1 and CDR2: LGHDT and YNNKEL (reference sequence). The CDR3 loop spans 12 amino acids. This CDR3 is CASSQDIGFMDF. Written as DNA, the CDR3 is TGTGCCAGCAGCCAAGATATTGGCTTTATGGACTTC.

CDR3 region: CASSTTVQPNSPLHF. DNA for the CDR3: TGTGCCAGCAGCACCACAGTTCAACCTAATTCACCCCTCCACTTT. The chain joins TRBV11-2 to TRBJ1-6; D remains ambiguous. CDR3 length: 15 amino acids. The V and J ends lost 5 bases and 6 bases respectively, with 14 bases between them. The germline CDR1 and CDR2 sequences are SGHAT and FQNNGV.